A selection of T cell receptor beta chains follows, all from one sample in a study of blood T cell repertoires in COVID-19. The table came from immunoSEQ multiplex PCR; TCRdb's copy has only in-frame clones and leaves some out. The repertoire holds 100,000 or so clones, with around nine tenths as singletons. Sequenced sample: peripheral blood. The receptors come from a human donor with acute or convalescent COVID-19. The donor label of this sample is uncertain. Each CDR3 is given without its conserved first and last residue. Each record gives: V gene, clone size, CDR3 length, J gene, CDR3 protein. Not every row has a clone size; where given, it reads once, few, many or a size class.

v_gene: TRBV5-8
abundance: -
len: 10
j_gene: TRBJ1-5
CDR3aa: ASSAYNQPQH

v_gene: TRBV18
abundance: -
len: 14
j_gene: TRBJ1-1
CDR3aa: ASSPRGTELNTEAF

v_gene: TRBV3-1/TRBV3-2
abundance: -
len: 18
j_gene: TRBJ2-1
CDR3aa: ASSPIAGGPTGVQYGEQF

v_gene: TRBV12-3/TRBV12-4
abundance: -
len: 11
j_gene: TRBJ2-7
CDR3aa: ASSRGGGYEQY

v_gene: TRBV15
abundance: -
len: 14
j_gene: TRBJ1-6
CDR3aa: ATSRDIAGVNSPLH

v_gene: TRBV3-1/TRBV3-2
abundance: -
len: 11
j_gene: TRBJ1-2
CDR3aa: ASSQGPGYGYT

v_gene: TRBV6-2/TRBV6-3
abundance: -
len: 13
j_gene: TRBJ2-7
CDR3aa: ASSYRGQGYHEQY

v_gene: TRBV6-6
abundance: few
len: 13
j_gene: TRBJ1-1
CDR3aa: ASMTGGNFDTEAF

v_gene: TRBV18
abundance: few
len: 14
j_gene: TRBJ2-7
CDR3aa: ASSPATGGGAYEQY

v_gene: TRBV7-2
abundance: -
len: 13
j_gene: TRBJ2-7
CDR3aa: ASSLPDREAYEQY

v_gene: TRBV27
abundance: -
len: 14
j_gene: TRBJ2-7
CDR3aa: ASGLSMGQGSYEQY

v_gene: TRBV18
abundance: once
len: 12
j_gene: TRBJ1-1
CDR3aa: ASSAHERNTEAF

v_gene: TRBV28
abundance: -
len: 12
j_gene: TRBJ2-7
CDR3aa: ASRNRGLAYEQY

v_gene: TRBV10-3
abundance: -
len: 14
j_gene: TRBJ1-2
CDR3aa: AISESMGQGISGYT

v_gene: TRBV7-2
abundance: -
len: 12
j_gene: TRBJ1-2
CDR3aa: ASSYRTEGRGYT

v_gene: TRBV28
abundance: once
len: 12
j_gene: TRBJ2-1
CDR3aa: ASSFGGARDEQF

v_gene: TRBV4-1
abundance: -
len: 13
j_gene: TRBJ1-2
CDR3aa: ASSQVLGTNYGYT

v_gene: TRBV25-1
abundance: -
len: 13
j_gene: TRBJ2-5
CDR3aa: ASSDRDRGMETQY

v_gene: TRBV6-2/TRBV6-3
abundance: once
len: 15
j_gene: TRBJ1-2
CDR3aa: ASSSPGQPKGNYGYT

v_gene: TRBV30
abundance: once
len: 17
j_gene: TRBJ2-3
CDR3aa: AWSVPNLMGLDTTDTQY

v_gene: TRBV7-2
abundance: -
len: 11
j_gene: TRBJ1-2
CDR3aa: ASSLQGNRGYT

v_gene: TRBV19
abundance: -
len: 12
j_gene: TRBJ1-5
CDR3aa: ASSMTGTGQPQH

v_gene: TRBV14
abundance: -
len: 13
j_gene: TRBJ2-7
CDR3aa: ASSHGALGSYEQY

v_gene: TRBV29-1
abundance: -
len: 11
j_gene: TRBJ2-3
CDR3aa: SGEAASTDTQY

v_gene: TRBV9
abundance: -
len: 15
j_gene: TRBJ2-1
CDR3aa: ASSVEGDRSGYNEQF

v_gene: TRBV5-4
abundance: -
len: 11
j_gene: TRBJ1-6
CDR3aa: ASSPDTGRPLH

v_gene: TRBV4-2
abundance: -
len: 13
j_gene: TRBJ1-2
CDR3aa: ASSQEGGAVYGYT